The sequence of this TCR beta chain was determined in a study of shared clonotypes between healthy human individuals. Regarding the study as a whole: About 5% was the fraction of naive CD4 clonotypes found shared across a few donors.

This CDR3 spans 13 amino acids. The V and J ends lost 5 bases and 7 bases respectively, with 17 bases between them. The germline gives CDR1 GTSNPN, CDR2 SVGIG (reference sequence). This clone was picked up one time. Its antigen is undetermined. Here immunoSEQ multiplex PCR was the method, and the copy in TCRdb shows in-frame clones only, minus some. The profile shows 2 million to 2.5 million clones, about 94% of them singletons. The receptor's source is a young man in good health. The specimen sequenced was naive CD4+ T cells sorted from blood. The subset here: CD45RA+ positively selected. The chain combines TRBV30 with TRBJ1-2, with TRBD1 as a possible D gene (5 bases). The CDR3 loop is CAWQTDNLGGYTF. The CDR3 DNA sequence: TGTGCCTGGCAGACAGACAACCTGGGTGGCTACACCTTC.